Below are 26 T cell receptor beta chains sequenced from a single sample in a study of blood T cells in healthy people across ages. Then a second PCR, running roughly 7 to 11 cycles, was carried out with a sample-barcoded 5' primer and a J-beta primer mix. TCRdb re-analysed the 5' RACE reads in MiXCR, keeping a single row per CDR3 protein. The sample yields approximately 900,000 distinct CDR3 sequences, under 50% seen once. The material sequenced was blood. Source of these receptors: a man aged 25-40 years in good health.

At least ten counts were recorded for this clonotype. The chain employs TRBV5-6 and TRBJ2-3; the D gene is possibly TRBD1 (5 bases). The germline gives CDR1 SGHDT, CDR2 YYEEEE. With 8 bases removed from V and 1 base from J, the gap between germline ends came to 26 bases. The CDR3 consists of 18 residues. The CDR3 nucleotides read TGTGCCAGTACTGACAGACTCGTAGACCGTCAGGGCACAGATACGCAGTATTTT. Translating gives CASTDRLVDRQGTDTQYF. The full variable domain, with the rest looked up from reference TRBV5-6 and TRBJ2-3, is DAGVTQSPTHLIKTRGQQVTLRCSPKSGHDTVSWYQQALGQGPQFIFQYYEEEERQRGNFPDRFSGHQFPNYSSELNVNALLLGDSALYLCASTDRLVDRQGTDTQYFGPGTRLTVL.

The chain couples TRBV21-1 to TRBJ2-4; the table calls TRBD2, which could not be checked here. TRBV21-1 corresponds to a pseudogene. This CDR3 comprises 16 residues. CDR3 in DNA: TGTGCCAGCAGCAAGTCGGCGACTAGCGGGGGGGATGAGCAGTACTTC. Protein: CASSKSATSGGDEQYF.

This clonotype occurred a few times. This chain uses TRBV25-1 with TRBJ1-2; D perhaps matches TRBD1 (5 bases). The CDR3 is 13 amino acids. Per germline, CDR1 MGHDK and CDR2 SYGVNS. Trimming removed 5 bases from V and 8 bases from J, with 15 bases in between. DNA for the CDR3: TGTGCCAGCAGTACTACAGGCCTTGGGGGCTACACCTTC. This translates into CASSTTGLGGYTF.

The CDR3 loop is CSARRSNTGELFF. DNA for the CDR3: TGCAGTGCGAGGAGGTCGAACACCGGGGAGCTGTTTTTT. The chain carries TRBV20-1 and TRBJ2-2; D might be TRBD2 (5 bases). Germline V CDR1 and CDR2: DFQATT, SNEGSKA (reference sequence). The V end lost 6 bases, the J end lost 0 bases, and 8 bases lay between the germline ends. The CDR3 consists of 13 residues.

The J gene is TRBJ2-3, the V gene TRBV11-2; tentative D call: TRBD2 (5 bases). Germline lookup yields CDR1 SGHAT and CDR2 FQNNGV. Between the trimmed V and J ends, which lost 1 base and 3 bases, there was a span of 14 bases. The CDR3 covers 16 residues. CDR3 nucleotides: TGTGCCAGCAGCTTAGGCGCGGAGCGGCTGACAGATACGCAGTATTTT. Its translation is CASSLGAERLTDTQYF.

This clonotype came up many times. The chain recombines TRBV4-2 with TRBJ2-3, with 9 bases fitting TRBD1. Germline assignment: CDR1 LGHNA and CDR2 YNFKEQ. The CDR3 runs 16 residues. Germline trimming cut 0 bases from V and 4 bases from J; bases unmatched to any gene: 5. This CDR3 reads CASSQDEGTGSDTQYF. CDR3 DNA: TGTGCCAGCAGCCAAGATGAGGGGACAGGGTCAGATACGCAGTATTTT.

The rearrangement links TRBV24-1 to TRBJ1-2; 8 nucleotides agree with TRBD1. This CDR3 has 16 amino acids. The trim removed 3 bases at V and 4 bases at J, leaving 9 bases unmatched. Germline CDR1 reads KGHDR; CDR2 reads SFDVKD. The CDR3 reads CATSDEDRDEVYGYTF. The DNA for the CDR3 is TGTGCCACCAGTGATGAGGACAGGGATGAAGTCTATGGCTACACCTTC.

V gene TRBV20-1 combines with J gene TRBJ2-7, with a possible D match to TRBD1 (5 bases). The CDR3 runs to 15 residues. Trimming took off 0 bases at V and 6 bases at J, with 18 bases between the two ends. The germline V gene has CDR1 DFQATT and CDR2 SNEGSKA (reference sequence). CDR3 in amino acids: CSARDRGSNLREQYF. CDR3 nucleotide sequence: TGCAGTGCTAGAGATAGGGGTAGTAATCTGCGCGAGCAGTACTTC.

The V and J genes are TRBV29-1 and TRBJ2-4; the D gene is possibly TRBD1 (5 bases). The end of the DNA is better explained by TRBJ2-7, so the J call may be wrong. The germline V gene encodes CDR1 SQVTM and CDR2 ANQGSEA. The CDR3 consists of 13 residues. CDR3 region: CSVRRGQSYEQYF. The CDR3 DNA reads TGCAGCGTTAGGAGAGGACAAAGCTACGAGCAGTACTTC.

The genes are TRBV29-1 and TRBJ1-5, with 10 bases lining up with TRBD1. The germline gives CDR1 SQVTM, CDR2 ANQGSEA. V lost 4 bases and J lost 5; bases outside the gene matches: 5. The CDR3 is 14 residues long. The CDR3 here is CSVAGTGVDQPQHF. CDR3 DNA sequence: TGCAGCGTTGCCGGGACAGGGGTTGATCAGCCCCAGCATTTT. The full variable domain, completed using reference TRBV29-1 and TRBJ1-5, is SAVISQKPSRDICQRGTSLTIQCQVDSQVTMMFWYRQQPGQSLTLIATANQGSEATYESGFVIDKFPISRPNLTFSTLTVSNMSPEDSSIYLCSVAGTGVDQPQHFGDGTRLSIL.

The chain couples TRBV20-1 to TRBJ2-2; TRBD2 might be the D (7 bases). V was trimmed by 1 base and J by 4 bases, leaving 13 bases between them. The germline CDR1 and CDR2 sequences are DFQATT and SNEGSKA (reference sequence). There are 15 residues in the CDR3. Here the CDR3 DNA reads TGCAGTGCTAGAGTGGGGGGCGGGGGCACCGGGGAGCTGTTTTTT. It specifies CSARVGGGGTGELFF.

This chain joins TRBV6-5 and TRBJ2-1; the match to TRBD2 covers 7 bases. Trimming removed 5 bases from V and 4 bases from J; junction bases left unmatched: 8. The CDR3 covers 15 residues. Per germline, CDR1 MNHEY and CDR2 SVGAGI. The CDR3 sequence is CASSDAGGGYNEQFF. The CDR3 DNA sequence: TGTGCCAGCAGTGACGCCGGGGGAGGGTACAATGAGCAGTTCTTC.

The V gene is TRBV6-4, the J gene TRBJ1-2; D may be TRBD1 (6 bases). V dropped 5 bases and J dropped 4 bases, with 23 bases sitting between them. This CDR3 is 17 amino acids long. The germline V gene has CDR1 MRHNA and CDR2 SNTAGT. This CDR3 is CASSRDLVQGPAYGYTF. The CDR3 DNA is TGTGCCAGCAGTAGAGATCTCGTTCAGGGGCCAGCCTATGGCTACACCTTC.

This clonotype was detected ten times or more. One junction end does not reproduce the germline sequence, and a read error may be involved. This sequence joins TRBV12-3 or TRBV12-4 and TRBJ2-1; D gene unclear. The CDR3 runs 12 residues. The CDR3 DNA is TGTGCCAGCAGCTTAGTTGACAATGAGCAGTTCTTC. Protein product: CASSLVDNEQFF.

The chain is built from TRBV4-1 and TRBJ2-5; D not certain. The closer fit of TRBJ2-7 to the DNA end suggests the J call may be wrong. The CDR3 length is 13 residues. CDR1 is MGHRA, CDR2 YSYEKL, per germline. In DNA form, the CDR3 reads TGCGCCAGCAGCCAAGATAACAGTTGCGAGCAGTACTTC. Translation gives CASSQDNSCEQYF.

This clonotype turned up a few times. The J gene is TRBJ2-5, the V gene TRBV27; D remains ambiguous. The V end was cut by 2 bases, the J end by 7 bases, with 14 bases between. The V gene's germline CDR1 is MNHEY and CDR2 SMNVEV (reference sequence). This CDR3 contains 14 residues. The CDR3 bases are TGTGCCAGCAGTTTACCGTATGAAAATGGGACCCAGTACTTC. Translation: CASSLPYENGTQYF.

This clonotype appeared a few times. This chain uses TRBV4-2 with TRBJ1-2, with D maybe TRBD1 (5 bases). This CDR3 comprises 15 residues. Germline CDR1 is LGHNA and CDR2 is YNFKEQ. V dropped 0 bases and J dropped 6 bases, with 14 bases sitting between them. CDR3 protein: CASSQDPGGVDGYTF. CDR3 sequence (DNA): TGTGCCAGCAGCCAAGACCCGGGGGGGGTTGATGGCTACACCTTC.

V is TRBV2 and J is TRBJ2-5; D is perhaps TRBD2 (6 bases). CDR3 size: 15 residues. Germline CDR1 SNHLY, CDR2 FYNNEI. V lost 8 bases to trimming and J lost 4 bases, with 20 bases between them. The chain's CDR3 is CASSSPGAGRETQYF. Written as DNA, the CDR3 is TGTGCCAGCTCTTCACCGGGAGCCGGGAGAGAGACCCAGTACTTC. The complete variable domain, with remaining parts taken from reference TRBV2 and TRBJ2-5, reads EPEVTQTPSHQVTQMGQEVILRCVPISNHLYFYWYRQILGQKVEFLVSFYNNEISEKSEIFDDQFSVERPDGSNFTLKIRSTKLEDSAMYFCASSSPGAGRETQYFGPGTRLLVL.

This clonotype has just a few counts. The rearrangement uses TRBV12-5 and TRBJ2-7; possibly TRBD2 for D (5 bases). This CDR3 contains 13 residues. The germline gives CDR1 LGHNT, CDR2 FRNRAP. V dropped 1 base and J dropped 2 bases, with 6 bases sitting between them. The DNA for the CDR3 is TGTGCTAGTGGTTTGGACGGGGCCTACGAGCAGTACTTC. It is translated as CASGLDGAYEQYF.

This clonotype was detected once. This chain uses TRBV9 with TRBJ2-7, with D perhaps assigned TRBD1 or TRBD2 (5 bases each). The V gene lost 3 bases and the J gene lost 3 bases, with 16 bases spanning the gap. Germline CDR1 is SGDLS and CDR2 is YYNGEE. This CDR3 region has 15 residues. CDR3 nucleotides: TGTGCCAGCAGCGAGGGACGAGCTTCCTACTACGAGCAGTACTTC. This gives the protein CASSEGRASYYEQYF.

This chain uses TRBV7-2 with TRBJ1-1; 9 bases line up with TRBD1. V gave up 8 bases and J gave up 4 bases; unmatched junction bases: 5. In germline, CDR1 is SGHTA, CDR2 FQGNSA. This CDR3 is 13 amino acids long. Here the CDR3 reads CASELTGGTEAFF. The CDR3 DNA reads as TGTGCCAGCGAACTGACAGGGGGCACTGAAGCTTTCTTT.

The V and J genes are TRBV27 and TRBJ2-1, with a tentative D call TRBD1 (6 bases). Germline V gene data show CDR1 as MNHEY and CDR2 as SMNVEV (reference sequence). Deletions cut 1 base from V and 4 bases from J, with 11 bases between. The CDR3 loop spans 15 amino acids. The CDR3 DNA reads TGTGCCAGCAGTTTATACCTAGACAGGTACAATGAGCAGTTCTTC. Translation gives CASSLYLDRYNEQFF.

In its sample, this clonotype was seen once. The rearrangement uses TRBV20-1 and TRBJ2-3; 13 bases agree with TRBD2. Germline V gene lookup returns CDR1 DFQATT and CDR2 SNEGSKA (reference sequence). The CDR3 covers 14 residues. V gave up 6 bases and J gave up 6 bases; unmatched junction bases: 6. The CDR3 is CSAWTSGSLDTQYF. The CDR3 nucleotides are TGCAGTGCGTGGACTAGCGGGAGTTTGGATACGCAGTATTTT.

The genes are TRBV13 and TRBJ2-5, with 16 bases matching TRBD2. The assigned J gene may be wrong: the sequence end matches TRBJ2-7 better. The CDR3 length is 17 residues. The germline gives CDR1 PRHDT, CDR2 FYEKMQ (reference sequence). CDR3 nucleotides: TGTGCCAGCAGCCCCACGGGACTAGCGGGGGGGCGCCACGAGCAGTACTTC. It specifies CASSPTGLAGGRHEQYF.

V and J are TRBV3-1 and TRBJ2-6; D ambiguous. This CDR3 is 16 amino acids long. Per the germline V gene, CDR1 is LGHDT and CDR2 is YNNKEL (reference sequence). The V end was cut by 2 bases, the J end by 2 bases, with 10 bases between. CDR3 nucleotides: TGTGCCAGCAGCCAAACACTAACTACTGGGGCCAACGTCCTGACTTTC. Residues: CASSQTLTTGANVLTF.

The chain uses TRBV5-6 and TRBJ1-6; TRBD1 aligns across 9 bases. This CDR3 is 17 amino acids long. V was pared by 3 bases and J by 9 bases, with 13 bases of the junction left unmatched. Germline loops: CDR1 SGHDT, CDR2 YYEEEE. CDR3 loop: CASSSDGLTGGSSPLHF. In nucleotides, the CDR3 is TGTGCCAGCAGCTCTGACGGGTTAACAGGGGGCAGTTCACCCCTCCACTTT.